One sample yielded the 5 T cell receptor beta chains listed below, sequenced in a study of shared clonotypes between healthy human individuals. Terminally differentiated effector memory CD45RA+ cells were left out of the naive CD8 fraction, which was CD45RO-negative and positively selected for CCR7. Measured with immunoSEQ multiplex PCR; TCRdb has only the in-frame clones, and not every one. There are over 2,000,000 clones in the sample; just over 90% occur only once, and over 1.5% lies in the top ten. The sequenced sample consisted of naive CD8+ T cells from PBMCs. The receptors here all came from a man between 18 and 29 years old in good health. Some clones in this sample may be carry-over from other donors' samples.

This chain connects TRBV28 to TRBJ2-7; 15 bases line up with TRBD2. CDR1 and CDR2 (germline): MDHEN, SYDVKM. The CDR3 loop spans 16 amino acids. V lost 5 bases to trimming and J lost 2 bases; unmatched junction nucleotides: 4. CDR3 amino acids: CASSPRTSGRAYEQYF. The CDR3 nucleotides are TGTGCCAGCAGTCCCAGGACTAGCGGGAGGGCCTACGAGCAGTACTTC.

The chain has TRBV13 and TRBJ2-3; TRBD2 matches at 13 bases. The junction had 7 bases not matched to a gene; V was cut back by 5 bases and J by 5 bases. The CDR3 has 16 amino acids. The V gene's germline CDR1 is PRHDT and CDR2 FYEKMQ (reference sequence). The CDR3 DNA reads as TGTGCCAGCAGCCCCCGGACTAGCGGGAGCCTAGATACGCAGTATTTT. Translated: CASSPRTSGSLDTQYF.

The rearrangement links TRBV6-1 to TRBJ2-1; the match to TRBD2 covers 11 bases. The CDR3 contains 15 residues. Germline V lookup: CDR1 MNHNS, CDR2 SASEGT. V lost 6 bases and J lost 4; bases outside the gene matches: 5. CDR3 region: CASSYGTSGYNEQFF. The CDR3 DNA follows: TGTGCCAGCAGCTACGGGACTAGCGGTTACAATGAGCAGTTCTTC.

The rearrangement uses TRBV7-9 and TRBJ1-3; D not certain. Germline V CDR1 and CDR2: SEHNR, FQNEAQ (reference sequence). The V gene lost 1 base and the J gene lost 0 bases, with 13 bases spanning the gap. This CDR3 is built from 17 residues. The CDR3, as DNA: TGTGCCAGCAGCTTAGGTCCCGGTGGGTACTCTGGAAACACCATATATTTT. It translates to CASSLGPGGYSGNTIYF.

The J gene is TRBJ2-1, the V gene TRBV19; D gene ambiguous. The CDR3 has 17 residues. Germline values: CDR1 LNHDA, CDR2 SQIVND (reference sequence). V dropped 3 bases and J dropped 2 bases, with 17 bases sitting between them. CDR3 in amino acids: CASSIFGRLVAYNEQFF. In DNA form, the CDR3 reads TGTGCCAGTAGTATCTTCGGTCGTCTAGTGGCCTACAATGAGCAGTTCTTC.